This T cell receptor beta chain comes out of a study of control samples from healthy donors and cancer patients. Profiled with immunoSEQ multiplex PCR; TCRdb holds only in-frame clones, not every one. The sample has around 100,000 clones; about 90% are singletons. Sequencing was done on a sample of blood. The receptor was derived from a woman aged 45-59 years in good health.

The CDR3 nucleotides read TGTGCCAGCAGCCCCCACTCGAGAAACATTCAGTACTTC. Translating gives CASSPHSRNIQYF. The chain employs TRBV11-2 and TRBJ2-4; no clear D gene. Germline V gives CDR1 SGHAT, CDR2 FQNNGV. The CDR3 runs to 13 residues. V dropped 5 bases and J dropped 6 bases, with 11 bases sitting between them.